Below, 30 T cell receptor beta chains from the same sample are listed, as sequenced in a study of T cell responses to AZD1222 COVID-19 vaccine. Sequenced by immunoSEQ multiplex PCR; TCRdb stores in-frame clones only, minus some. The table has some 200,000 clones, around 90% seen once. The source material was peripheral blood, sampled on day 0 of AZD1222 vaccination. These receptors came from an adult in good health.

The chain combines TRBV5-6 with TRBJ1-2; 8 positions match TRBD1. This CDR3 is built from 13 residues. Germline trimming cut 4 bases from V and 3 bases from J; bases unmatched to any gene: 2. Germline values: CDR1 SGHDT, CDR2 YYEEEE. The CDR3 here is CASSPDRDYGYTF. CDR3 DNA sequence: TGTGCCAGCAGCCCGGACAGGGACTATGGCTACACCTTC.

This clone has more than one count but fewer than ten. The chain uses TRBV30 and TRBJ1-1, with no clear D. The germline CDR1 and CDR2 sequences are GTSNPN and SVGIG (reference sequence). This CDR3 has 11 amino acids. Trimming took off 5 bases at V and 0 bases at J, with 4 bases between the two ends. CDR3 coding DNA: TGTGCCTGGGCTCTGAACACTGAAGCTTTCTTT. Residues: CAWALNTEAFF.

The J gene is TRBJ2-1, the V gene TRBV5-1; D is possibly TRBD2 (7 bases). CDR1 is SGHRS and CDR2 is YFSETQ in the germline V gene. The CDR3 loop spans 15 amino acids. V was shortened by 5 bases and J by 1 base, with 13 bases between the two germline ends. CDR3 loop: CASREGGESYNEQFF. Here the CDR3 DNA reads TGCGCCAGCAGGGAAGGGGGGGAGTCCTACAATGAGCAGTTCTTC. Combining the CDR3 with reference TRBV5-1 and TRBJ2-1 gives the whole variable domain KAGVTQTPRYLIKTRGQQVTLSCSPISGHRSVSWYQQTPGQGLQFLFEYFSETQRNKGNFPGRFSGRQFSNSRSEMNVSTLELGDSALYLCASREGGESYNEQFFGPGTRLTVL.

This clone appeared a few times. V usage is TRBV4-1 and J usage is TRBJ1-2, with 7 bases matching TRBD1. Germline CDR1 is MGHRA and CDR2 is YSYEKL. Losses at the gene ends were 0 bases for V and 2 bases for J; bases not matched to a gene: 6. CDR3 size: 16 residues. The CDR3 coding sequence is TGCGCCAGCAGCCAAGAAACCGGGACAGCAAACTATGGCTACACCTTC. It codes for CASSQETGTANYGYTF.

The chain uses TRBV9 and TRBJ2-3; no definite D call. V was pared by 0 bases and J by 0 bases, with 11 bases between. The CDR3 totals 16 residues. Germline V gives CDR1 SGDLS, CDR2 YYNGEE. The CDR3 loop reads CASSVETASSTDTQYF. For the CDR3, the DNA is TGTGCCAGCAGCGTAGAAACAGCTTCTAGCACAGATACGCAGTATTTT.

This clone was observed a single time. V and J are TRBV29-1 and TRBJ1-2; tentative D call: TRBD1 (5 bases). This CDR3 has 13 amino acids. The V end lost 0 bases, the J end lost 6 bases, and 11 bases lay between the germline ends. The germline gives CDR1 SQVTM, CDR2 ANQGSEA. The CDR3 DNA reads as TGCAGCGTTGAAGATGGATGGGGCAATGGCTACACCTTC. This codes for CSVEDGWGNGYTF.

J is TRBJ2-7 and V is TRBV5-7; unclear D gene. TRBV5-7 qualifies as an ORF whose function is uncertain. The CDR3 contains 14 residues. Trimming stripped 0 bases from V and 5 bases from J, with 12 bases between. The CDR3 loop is CASSLVPAIHEQYF. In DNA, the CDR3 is TGTGCCAGCAGCTTGGTGCCAGCGATCCACGAGCAGTACTTC.

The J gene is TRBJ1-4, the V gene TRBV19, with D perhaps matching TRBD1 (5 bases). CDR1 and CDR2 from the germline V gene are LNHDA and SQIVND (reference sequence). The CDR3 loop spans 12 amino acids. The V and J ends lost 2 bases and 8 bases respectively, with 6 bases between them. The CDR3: CASSIRGEKLFF. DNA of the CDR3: TGTGCCAGTAGTATAAGGGGAGAAAAACTGTTTTTT.

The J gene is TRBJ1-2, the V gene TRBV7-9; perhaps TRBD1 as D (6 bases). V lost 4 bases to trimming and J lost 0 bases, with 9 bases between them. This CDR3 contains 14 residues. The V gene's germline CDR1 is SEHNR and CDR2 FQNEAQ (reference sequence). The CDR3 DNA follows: TGTGCCAGCAGCTCGTGGACAGCTAACTATGGCTACACCTTC. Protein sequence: CASSSWTANYGYTF. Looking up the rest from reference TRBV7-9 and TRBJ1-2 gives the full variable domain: DTGVSQNPRHKITKRGQNVTFRCDPISEHNRLYWYRQTLGQGPEFLTYFQNEAQLEKSRLLSDRFSAERPKGSFSTLEIQRTEQGDSAMYLCASSSWTANYGYTFGSGTRLTVV.

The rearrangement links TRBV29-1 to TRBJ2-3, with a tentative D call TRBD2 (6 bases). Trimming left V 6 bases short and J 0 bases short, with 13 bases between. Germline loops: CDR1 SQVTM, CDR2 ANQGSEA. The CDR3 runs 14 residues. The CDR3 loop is CSVATGTSTDTQYF. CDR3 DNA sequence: TGCAGCGTCGCTACCGGGACTAGCACAGATACGCAGTATTTT.

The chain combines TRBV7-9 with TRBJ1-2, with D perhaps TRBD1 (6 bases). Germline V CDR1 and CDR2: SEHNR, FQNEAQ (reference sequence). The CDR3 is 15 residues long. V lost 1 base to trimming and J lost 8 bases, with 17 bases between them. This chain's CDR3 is CASSLDPGQGHGYTF. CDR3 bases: TGTGCCAGCAGCTTAGATCCCGGGCAGGGGCACGGCTACACCTTC.

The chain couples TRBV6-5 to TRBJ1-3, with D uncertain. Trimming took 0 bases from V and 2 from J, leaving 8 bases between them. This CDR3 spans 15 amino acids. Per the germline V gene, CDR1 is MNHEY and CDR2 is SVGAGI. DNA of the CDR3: TGTGCCAGCAGTTACTCACGGTTACCTGGAAACACCATATATTTT. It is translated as CASSYSRLPGNTIYF.

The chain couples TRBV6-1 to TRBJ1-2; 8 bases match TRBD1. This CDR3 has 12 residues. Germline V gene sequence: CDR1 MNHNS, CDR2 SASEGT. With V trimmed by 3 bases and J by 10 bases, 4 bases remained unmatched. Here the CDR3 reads CASSDRGLDYTF. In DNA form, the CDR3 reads TGTGCCAGCAGTGACAGGGGGCTAGACTACACCTTC.

The CDR3 region has the DNA TGTGCCAGCAGTCAAAACAGGGTAATGAACACTGAAGCTTTCTTT. Its translation is CASSQNRVMNTEAFF. The chain links TRBV6-5 to TRBJ1-1, with D tentatively TRBD1 (6 bases). V dropped 5 bases and J dropped 0 bases, with 13 bases sitting between them. Per germline, CDR1 MNHEY and CDR2 SVGAGI. This CDR3 contains 15 residues.

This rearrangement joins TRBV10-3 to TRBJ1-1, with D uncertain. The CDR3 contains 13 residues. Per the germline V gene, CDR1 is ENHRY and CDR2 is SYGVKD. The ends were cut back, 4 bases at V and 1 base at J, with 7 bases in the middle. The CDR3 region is CAISGNTNTEAFF. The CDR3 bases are TGTGCCATCAGTGGTAACACGAACACTGAAGCTTTCTTT.

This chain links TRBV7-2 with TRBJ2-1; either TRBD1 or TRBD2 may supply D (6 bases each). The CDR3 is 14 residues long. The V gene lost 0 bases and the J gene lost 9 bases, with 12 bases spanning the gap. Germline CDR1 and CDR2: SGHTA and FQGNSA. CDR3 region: CASSLAGGFSEQFF. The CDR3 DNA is TGTGCCAGCAGCTTAGCGGGGGGCTTTAGTGAGCAGTTCTTC.

The CDR3 DNA reads as TGTGCCAGCAGTTACGGGGGCTGGAACACTGAAGCTTTCTTT. Residues: CASSYGGWNTEAFF. The J gene is TRBJ1-1, the V gene TRBV6-2 or TRBV6-3; D perhaps matches TRBD1 (6 bases). The germline CDR1 and CDR2 sequences are MNHEY and SVGEGT. The germline V and J ends were trimmed by 2 bases and 1 base, with 8 bases remaining between them. The CDR3 spans 14 residues.

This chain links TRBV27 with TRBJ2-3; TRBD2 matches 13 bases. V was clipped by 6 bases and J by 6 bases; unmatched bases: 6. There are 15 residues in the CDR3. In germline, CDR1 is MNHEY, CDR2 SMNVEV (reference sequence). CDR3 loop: CASSLGLAGVDTQYF. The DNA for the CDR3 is TGTGCCAGCAGCCTAGGACTAGCGGGGGTGGATACGCAGTATTTT.

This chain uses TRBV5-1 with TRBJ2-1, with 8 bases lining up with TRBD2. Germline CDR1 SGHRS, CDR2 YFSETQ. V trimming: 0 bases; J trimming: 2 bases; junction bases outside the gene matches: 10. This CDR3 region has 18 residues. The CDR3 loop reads CASSLESSAAGAYNEQFF. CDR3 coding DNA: TGCGCCAGCAGCTTGGAGTCTTCGGCAGCGGGAGCCTACAATGAGCAGTTCTTC.

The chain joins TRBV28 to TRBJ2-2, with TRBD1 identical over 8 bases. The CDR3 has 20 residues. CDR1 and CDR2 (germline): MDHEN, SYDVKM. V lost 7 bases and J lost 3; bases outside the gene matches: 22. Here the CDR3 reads CASIEVGTGGTDKDTGELFF. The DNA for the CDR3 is TGTGCCAGCATCGAGGTCGGGACAGGAGGGACCGATAAGGACACCGGGGAGCTGTTTTTT.

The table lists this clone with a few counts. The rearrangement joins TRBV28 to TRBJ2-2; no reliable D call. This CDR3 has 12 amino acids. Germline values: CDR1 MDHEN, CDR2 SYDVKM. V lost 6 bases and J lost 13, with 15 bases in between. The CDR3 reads CASSPPLVGLFF. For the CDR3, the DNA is TGTGCCAGCAGCCCTCCGCTAGTGGGGCTGTTTTTT.

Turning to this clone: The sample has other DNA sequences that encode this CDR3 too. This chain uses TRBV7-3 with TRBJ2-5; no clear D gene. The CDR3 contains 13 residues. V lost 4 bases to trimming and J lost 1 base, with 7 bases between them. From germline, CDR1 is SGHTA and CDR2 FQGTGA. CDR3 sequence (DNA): TGTGCCAGCAGCTCTACAAGCCAAGAGACCCAGTACTTC. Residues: CASSSTSQETQYF.

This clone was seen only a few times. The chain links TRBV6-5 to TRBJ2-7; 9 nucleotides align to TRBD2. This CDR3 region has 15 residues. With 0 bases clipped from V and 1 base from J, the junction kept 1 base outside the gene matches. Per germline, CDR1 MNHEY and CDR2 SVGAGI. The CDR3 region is CASSYSSGGSYEQYF. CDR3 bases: TGTGCCAGCAGTTACTCGAGCGGGGGGTCCTACGAGCAGTACTTC.

The CDR3 bases are TGTGCCAGCAGTTATGGACAGGGGGTAGGGGAGACCCAGTACTTC. Translation: CASSYGQGVGETQYF. V usage is TRBV6-6 and J usage is TRBJ2-5; 10 bases match TRBD1. The CDR3 contains 15 residues. V lost 3 bases to trimming and J lost 5 bases; unmatched junction nucleotides: 6. CDR1 is MNHNY, CDR2 SVGAGI, per germline (reference sequence).

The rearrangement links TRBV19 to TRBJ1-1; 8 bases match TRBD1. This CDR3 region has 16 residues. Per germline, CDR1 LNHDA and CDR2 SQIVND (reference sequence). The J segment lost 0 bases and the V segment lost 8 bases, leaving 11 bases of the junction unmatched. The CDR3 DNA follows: TGTGCCAGTGCCTCAGGGGGCGCATCTCTGAACACTGAAGCTTTCTTT. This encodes CASASGGASLNTEAFF.

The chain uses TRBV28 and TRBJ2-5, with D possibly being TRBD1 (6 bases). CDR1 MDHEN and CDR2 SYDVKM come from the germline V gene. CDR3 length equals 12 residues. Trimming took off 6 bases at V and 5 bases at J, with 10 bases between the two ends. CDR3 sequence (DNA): TGTGCCAGCAGAGGCACAGGGGAGACCCAGTACTTC. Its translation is CASRGTGETQYF.

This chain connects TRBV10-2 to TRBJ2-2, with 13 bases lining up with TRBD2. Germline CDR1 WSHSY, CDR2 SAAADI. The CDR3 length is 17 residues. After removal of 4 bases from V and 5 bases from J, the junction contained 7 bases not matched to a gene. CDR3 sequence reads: CASSVTSGGAGTGELFF. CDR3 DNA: TGCGCCAGCAGTGTCACTAGCGGGGGGGCCGGGACCGGGGAGCTGTTTTTT.

The CDR3 bases are TGTGCCAGCAGCTTTTACGGGGGTGAGCAGTACTTC. Its protein is CASSFYGGEQYF. The chain employs TRBV7-2 and TRBJ2-7; possible D gene TRBD2, 6 bases. CDR1 is SGHTA, CDR2 FQGNSA, per germline. The V end lost 3 bases, the J end lost 7 bases, and 10 bases lay between the germline ends. This CDR3 is built from 12 residues.

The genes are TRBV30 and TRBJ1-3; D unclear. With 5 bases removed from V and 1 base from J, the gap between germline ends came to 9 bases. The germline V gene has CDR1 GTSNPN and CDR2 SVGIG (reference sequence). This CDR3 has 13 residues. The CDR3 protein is CAWVTRSGNTIYF. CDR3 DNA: TGTGCCTGGGTTACAAGGTCTGGAAACACCATATATTTT. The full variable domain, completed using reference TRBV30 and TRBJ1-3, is SQTIHQWPATLVQPVGSPLSLECTVEGTSNPNLYWYRQAAGRGLQLLFYSVGIGQISSEVPQNLSASRPQDRQFILSSKKLLLSDSGFYLCAWVTRSGNTIYFGEGSWLTVV.

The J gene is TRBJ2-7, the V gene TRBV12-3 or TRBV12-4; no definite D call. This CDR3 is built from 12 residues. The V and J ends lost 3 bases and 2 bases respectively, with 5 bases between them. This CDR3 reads CASSFDPYEQYF. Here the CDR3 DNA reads TGTGCCAGCAGTTTCGATCCCTACGAGCAGTACTTC.